This passage covers 8 T cell receptor beta chains from one sample sequenced in a study of T-cell reconstitution after alpha-beta-depleted transplantation in children. Unique molecular identifiers were used in preparing the TCRbeta library. TCRdb ran MiXCR on the PCR reads and lists one entry per CDR3 protein. The profile shows around 500,000 distinct CDR3 sequences, 20% to 25% of them singletons. Material: PBMCs, mostly from graft donor cells, obtained 360 days after TCRalphabeta/CD19-depleted stem cell transplant. The receptor source for this set is a boy under three years old who had a stem cell transplant for acute myeloid leukemia, so the T cells may come from the graft donor.

V usage is TRBV20-1 and J usage is TRBJ2-5, with D possibly matching TRBD2 (5 bases). Germline-derived CDR1 and CDR2 are DFQATT and SNEGSKA (reference sequence). Trimming shortened V by 4 bases and J by 5 bases, and 8 bases separated the two germline ends. This CDR3 spans 11 amino acids. As DNA, the CDR3 is TGCAGTGCTACCGGGGTCGAGACCCAGTACTTC. It specifies CSATGVETQYF.

The gene calls are TRBV2 and TRBJ2-2; TRBD1 matches 8 bases. This CDR3 has 17 amino acids. Germline V gene sequence: CDR1 SNHLY, CDR2 FYNNEI. V trimming: 5 bases; J trimming: 7 bases; junction bases outside the gene matches: 15. The DNA for the CDR3 is TGTGCCAGCAGTCGTTACGCCCCGACAGGGGAGGTCGGGGAGCTGTTTTTT. Translation gives CASSRYAPTGEVGELFF.

The CDR3 spells CASSLGFRARSPLHF. The CDR3 DNA follows: TGTGCCAGCAGTTTAGGTTTCAGGGCACGATCACCCCTCCACTTT. The J gene is TRBJ1-6, the V gene TRBV28; tentative D call: TRBD1 (5 bases). Trimming stripped 2 bases from V and 10 bases from J, with 15 bases between. The germline gives CDR1 MDHEN, CDR2 SYDVKM. The CDR3 spans 15 residues.

The chain links TRBV29-1 to TRBJ1-4; 9 nucleotides align to TRBD1. The germline V gene has CDR1 SQVTM and CDR2 ANQGSEA. The ends lost 4 bases at V and 7 bases at J; junction bases unmatched: 7. The CDR3 loop spans 14 amino acids. The CDR3 nucleotides are TGCAGCGTTGGCGTGGACAGGGGAGTTGAAAAACTGTTTTTT. This codes for CSVGVDRGVEKLFF. The whole variable domain, filled in from reference TRBV29-1 and TRBJ1-4, reads SAVISQKPSRDICQRGTSLTIQCQVDSQVTMMFWYRQQPGQSLTLIATANQGSEATYESGFVIDKFPISRPNLTFSTLTVSNMSPEDSSIYLCSVGVDRGVEKLFFGSGTQLSVL.

This clonotype was detected only a few times. The gene calls are TRBV20-1 and TRBJ2-6; D is uncertain. There are 13 residues in the CDR3. Trimming cost V 3 bases and J 4 bases, with 7 bases left between them. The V gene's germline CDR1 is DFQATT and CDR2 SNEGSKA (reference sequence). The CDR3 sequence: CSASPYGANVLTF. The CDR3 nucleotides are TGCAGTGCTAGCCCTTACGGGGCCAACGTCCTGACTTTC.

This chain links TRBV5-1 with TRBJ1-1, with D unclear. The germline V gene has CDR1 SGHRS and CDR2 YFSETQ. The CDR3 runs to 15 residues. Trimming removed 0 bases at V and 1 base at J, with 10 bases between. The CDR3 reads CASSLASVGNTEAFF. In DNA form, the CDR3 reads TGCGCCAGCAGCTTGGCTTCCGTAGGGAACACTGAAGCTTTCTTT. Combining the CDR3 with reference TRBV5-1 and TRBJ1-1 gives the whole variable domain KAGVTQTPRYLIKTRGQQVTLSCSPISGHRSVSWYQQTPGQGLQFLFEYFSETQRNKGNFPGRFSGRQFSNSRSEMNVSTLELGDSALYLCASSLASVGNTEAFFGQGTRLTVV.

This clonotype appeared a few times. The rearrangement joins TRBV20-1 to TRBJ2-1; 7 bases are a match to TRBD1. After removal of 1 base from V and 2 bases from J, the junction contained 5 bases not matched to a gene. This CDR3 spans 15 amino acids. Per the germline V gene, CDR1 is DFQATT and CDR2 is SNEGSKA (reference sequence). The CDR3 DNA is TGCAGTGCTAGAGTCGCGACAGGGACCTACAATGAGCAGTTCTTC. Residues: CSARVATGTYNEQFF.

CDR3 nucleotides: TGCGCCAGCAGCCAAGATCCCCAGGGGGTCTATGGCTACACCTTC. This sequence encodes CASSQDPQGVYGYTF. This chain links TRBV4-1 with TRBJ1-2; TRBD1 matches 7 bases. V lost 0 bases to trimming and J lost 4 bases; unmatched junction nucleotides: 5. The CDR3 runs 15 residues. CDR1 and CDR2 from the germline V gene are MGHRA and YSYEKL.